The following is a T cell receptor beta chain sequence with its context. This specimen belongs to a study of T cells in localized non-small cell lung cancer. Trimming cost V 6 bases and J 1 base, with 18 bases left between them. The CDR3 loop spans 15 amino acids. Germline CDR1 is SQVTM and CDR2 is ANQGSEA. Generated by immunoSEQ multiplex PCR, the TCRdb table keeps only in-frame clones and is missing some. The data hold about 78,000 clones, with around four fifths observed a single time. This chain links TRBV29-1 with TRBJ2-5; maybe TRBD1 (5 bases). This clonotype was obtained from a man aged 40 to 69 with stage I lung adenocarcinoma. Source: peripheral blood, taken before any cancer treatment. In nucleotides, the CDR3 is TGCAGCGTCTATTACAACGACAGAACCCAAGAGACCCAGTACTTC. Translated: CSVYYNDRTQETQYF.